This T cell receptor beta chain derives from a study of blood T cell repertoires in COVID-19. Trimming shortened V by 4 bases and J by 6 bases, and 11 bases separated the two germline ends. The CDR3 spans 13 residues. CDR1 and CDR2 from the germline V gene are SGDLS and YYNGEE. The repertoire was sequenced with immunoSEQ multiplex PCR; TCRdb's copy has only in-frame clones and lacks some. The data contain a few hundred thousand clones, about 85% of them singletons. The source material was peripheral blood. The receptor was derived from a man between 18 and 35 years old with active or convalescent COVID-19. The V call is TRBV9, the J call TRBJ2-1, with D possibly being TRBD1 (5 bases). CDR3 sequence (DNA): TGTGCCAGCAGCCTGTGGGGCGGCAATGAGCAGTTCTTC. This codes for CASSLWGGNEQFF. The whole variable domain, remainder taken from reference TRBV9 and TRBJ2-1, is DSGVTQTPKHLITATGQRVTLRCSPRSGDLSVYWYQQSLDQGLQFLIQYYNGEERAKGNILERFSAQQFPDLHSELNLSSLELGDSALYFCASSLWGGNEQFFGPGTRLTVL.